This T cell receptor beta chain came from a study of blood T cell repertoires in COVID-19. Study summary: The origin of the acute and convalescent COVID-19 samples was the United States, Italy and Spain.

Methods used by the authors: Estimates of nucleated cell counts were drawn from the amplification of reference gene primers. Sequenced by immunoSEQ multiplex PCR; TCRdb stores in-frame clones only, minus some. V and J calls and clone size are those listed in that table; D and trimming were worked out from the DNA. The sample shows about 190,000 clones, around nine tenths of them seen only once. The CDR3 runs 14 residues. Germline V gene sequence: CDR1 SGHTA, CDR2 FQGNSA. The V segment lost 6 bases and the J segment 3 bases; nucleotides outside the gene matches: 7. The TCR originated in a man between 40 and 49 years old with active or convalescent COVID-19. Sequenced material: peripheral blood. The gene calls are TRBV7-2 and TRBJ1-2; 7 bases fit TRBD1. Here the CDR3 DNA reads TGTGCCAGCAGACGGACAGGCCTTGACTATGGCTACACCTTC. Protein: CASRRTGLDYGYTF. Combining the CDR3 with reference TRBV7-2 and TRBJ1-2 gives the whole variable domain GAGVSQSPSNKVTEKGKDVELRCDPISGHTALYWYRQSLGQGLEFLIYFQGNSAPDKSGLPSDRFSAERTGGSVSTLTIQRTQQEDSAVYLCASRRTGLDYGYTFGSGTRLTVV.